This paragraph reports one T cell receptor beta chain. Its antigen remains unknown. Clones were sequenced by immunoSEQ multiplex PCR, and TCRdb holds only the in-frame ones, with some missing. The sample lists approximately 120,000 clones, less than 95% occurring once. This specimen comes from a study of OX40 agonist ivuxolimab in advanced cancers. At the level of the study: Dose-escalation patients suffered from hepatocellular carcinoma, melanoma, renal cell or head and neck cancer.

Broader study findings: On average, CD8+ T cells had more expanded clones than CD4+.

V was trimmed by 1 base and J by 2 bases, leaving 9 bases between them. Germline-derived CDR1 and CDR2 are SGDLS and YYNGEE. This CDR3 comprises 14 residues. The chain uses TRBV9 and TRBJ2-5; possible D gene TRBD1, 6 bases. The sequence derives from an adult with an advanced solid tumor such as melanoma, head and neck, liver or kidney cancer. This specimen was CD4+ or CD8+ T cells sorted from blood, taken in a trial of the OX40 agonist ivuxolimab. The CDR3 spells CASSVHGQQETQYF. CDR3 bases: TGTGCCAGCAGCGTACATGGACAGCAAGAGACCCAGTACTTC.